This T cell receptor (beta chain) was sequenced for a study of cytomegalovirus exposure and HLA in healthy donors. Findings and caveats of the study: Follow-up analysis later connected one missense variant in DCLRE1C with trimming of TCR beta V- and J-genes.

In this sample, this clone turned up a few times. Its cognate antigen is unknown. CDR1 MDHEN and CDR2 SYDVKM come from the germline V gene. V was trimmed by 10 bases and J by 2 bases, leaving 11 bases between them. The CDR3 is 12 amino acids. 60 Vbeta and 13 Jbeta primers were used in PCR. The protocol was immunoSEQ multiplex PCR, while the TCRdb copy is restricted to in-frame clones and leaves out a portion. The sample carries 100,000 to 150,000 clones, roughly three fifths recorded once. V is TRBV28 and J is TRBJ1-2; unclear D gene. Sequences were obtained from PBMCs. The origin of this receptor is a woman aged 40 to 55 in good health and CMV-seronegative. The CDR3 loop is CATHRQNYGYTF. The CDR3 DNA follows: TGTGCCACCCACCGCCAGAACTATGGCTACACCTTC.